This T cell receptor (beta chain) was found in a study of CD8+ T cells in alopecia areata. Turning to the study itself: Oral tofacitinib (5 to 10 mg twice daily) was administered to treated patients.

Looked up from germline, CDR1 is SNHLY and CDR2 is FYNNEI. Trimming shortened V by 3 bases and J by 0 bases, and 9 bases separated the two germline ends. The CDR3 loop spans 15 amino acids. Individuals with alopecia areata gave both lesional scalp punch biopsies and peripheral blood for collection. This clone was observed a few times. RNA was extracted and reverse transcribed into cDNA as the sequencing template. Sequenced by immunoSEQ multiplex PCR; TCRdb stores in-frame clones only, minus some. The data hold hundreds of thousands of clones, with less than 80% observed a single time. Sample: CD4+ T cells sorted from blood, taken at week 0. This sequence originates from a human donor with alopecia areata. The chain links TRBV2 to TRBJ2-1; no firm D call. CDR3 sequence reads: CASSDSETSYNEQFF. As DNA, the CDR3 is TGTGCCAGCAGTGACAGCGAGACCTCCTACAATGAGCAGTTCTTC.